What follows describes a single TCR beta chain. This sample includes further DNA sequences coding for the same CDR3. Participant age was roughly 18 to 89 years, and participants resided in fewer than 25 US areas. Recovered status applied to Cohort 3 donors who had two consecutive negative PCRs. It also applied to those with clearance or with symptom resolution. The data were obtained in a study of blood T cell repertoires in COVID-19. The CDR3 has 14 residues. Trimming removed 0 bases from V and 4 bases from J; junction bases left unmatched: 0. Germline V gives CDR1 SGHRS, CDR2 YFSETQ. How the authors handled the data: Amplified reference gene primers provided the basis for estimating nucleated cell counts. Using immunoSEQ multiplex PCR, the repertoire was profiled, and TCRdb retains in-frame clones only, with some absent. V, J and clone size are those of that table, while D and trimming were read from the DNA. This table holds approximately 260,000 clones, around nine tenths found once.

This receptor was obtained from a woman in her fifties or sixties who had recovered from COVID-19. The V gene is TRBV5-1, the J gene TRBJ2-1, with 8 bases matching TRBD2. The sample taken for sequencing was PBMCs or T cells enriched from blood (not recorded which). As DNA, the CDR3 is TGCGCCAGCAGCTTGGGCGGGGGGTACAATGAGCAGTTCTTC. Translation gives CASSLGGGYNEQFF.